Listed here are 22 T cell receptor beta chains from one sample, sequenced in a study of blood T cell repertoires in COVID-19. Measured with immunoSEQ multiplex PCR; TCRdb has only the in-frame clones, and not every one. The sample yields about 64,000 clones, about 79% seen once. Input material: peripheral blood. The receptors derive from a woman aged 55 to 70 with acute or convalescent COVID-19.

The rearrangement links TRBV6-5 to TRBJ1-2, with D tentatively TRBD1 (5 bases). V lost 4 bases and J 2 bases, leaving 11 bases between the germline ends. The germline V gene has CDR1 MNHEY and CDR2 SVGAGI. The CDR3 loop spans 14 amino acids. The CDR3 DNA follows: TGTGCCAGCAGTTCCCTAGGGGTCAACTATGGCTACACCTTC. This codes for CASSSLGVNYGYTF.

The chain carries TRBV3-1 (or the pseudogene TRBV3-2) and TRBJ2-3; TRBD2 agrees at 9 bases. CDR1 is LGHDT and CDR2 is YNNKEL in the germline V gene (reference sequence). The CDR3 runs to 17 residues. V was pared by 5 bases and J by 5 bases, with 14 bases of the junction left unmatched. This CDR3 reads CASSKSRGGALGDTQYF. The CDR3 DNA reads TGTGCCAGCAGCAAATCCCGCGGGGGGGCTCTGGGAGATACGCAGTATTTT.

J is TRBJ1-2 and V is TRBV18, with 9 nucleotides matching TRBD1. Germline assignment: CDR1 KGHSH and CDR2 LQKENI. CDR3 length: 17 residues. The J segment lost 4 bases and the V segment lost 6 bases, leaving 15 bases of the junction unmatched. In DNA form, the CDR3 reads TGTGCCAGCTCGCGAAAAGGGACAGGGAGTCTCTCCTATGGCTACACCTTC. Its translation is CASSRKGTGSLSYGYTF.

Comments on this clone: Other nucleotide sequences in the sample specify the same CDR3. This chain connects TRBV5-1 to TRBJ1-3, with D perhaps matching TRBD1 (6 bases). Germline V gene sequence: CDR1 SGHRS, CDR2 YFSETQ. V shed 0 bases and J shed 2 bases, with 6 bases lying between them. This CDR3 has 14 residues. CDR3 loop: CASSLGTAGNTIYF. The CDR3 DNA reads as TGCGCCAGCAGCTTGGGGACAGCTGGAAACACCATATATTTT.

The chain has TRBV29-1 and TRBJ1-3; a weak D match, TRBD1 (6 bases). This CDR3 is 16 amino acids long. Germline values: CDR1 SQVTM, CDR2 ANQGSEA. V lost 6 bases to trimming and J lost 0 bases, with 18 bases between them. The CDR3 DNA follows: TGCAGCGTCCTCGCGTGGGGGGGGGCCTCTGGAAACACCATATATTTT. It yields the protein CSVLAWGGASGNTIYF.

V is TRBV5-1 and J is TRBJ1-3; no definite D call. The V and J ends lost 0 bases and 2 bases respectively, with 6 bases between them. The germline V gene has CDR1 SGHRS and CDR2 YFSETQ. The CDR3 covers 14 residues. This chain's CDR3 is CASSLEPAGNTIYF. The CDR3 coding sequence is TGCGCCAGCAGCTTGGAACCGGCTGGAAACACCATATATTTT.

The V call is TRBV13, the J call TRBJ2-3, with TRBD2 matching over 10 bases. CDR1 and CDR2 (germline): PRHDT, FYEKMQ (reference sequence). The CDR3 sequence is 16 residues long. The trim removed 3 bases at V and 6 bases at J, leaving 9 bases unmatched. DNA of the CDR3: TGTGCCAGCAGCTTTGCTGACGGGGGACTAGCGGATACGCAGTATTTT. Its protein is CASSFADGGLADTQYF.

This clone was counted once. The V call is TRBV6-5, the J call TRBJ1-2, with 9 nucleotides matching TRBD1. CDR1 is MNHEY, CDR2 SVGAGI, per germline. With V trimmed by 2 bases and J by 6 bases, 7 bases remained unmatched. The CDR3 sequence is 15 residues long. This chain's CDR3 is CASSYGSGTGHGYTF. In DNA form, the CDR3 reads TGTGCCAGCAGTTACGGGTCGGGGACAGGGCATGGCTACACCTTC.

The chain uses TRBV10-3 and TRBJ1-1; possible D gene TRBD1, 6 bases. Germline lookup yields CDR1 ENHRY and CDR2 SYGVKD. The V end lost 3 bases, the J end lost 1 base, and 12 bases lay between the germline ends. CDR3 length: 15 amino acids. The CDR3 loop reads CAISDRRTANTEAFF. CDR3 in DNA: TGTGCCATCAGTGACCGCAGGACAGCGAACACTGAAGCTTTCTTT.

This chain uses TRBV15 with TRBJ2-1, with a weak D call TRBD1 (6 bases). This CDR3 spans 17 amino acids. The V gene lost 2 bases and the J gene lost 7 bases, with 21 bases spanning the gap. In germline, CDR1 is LNHNV, CDR2 YYDKDF (reference sequence). Here the CDR3 reads CATSRRNWTQGGNEQFF. The CDR3 DNA is TGTGCCACCAGCAGAAGGAATTGGACCCAAGGGGGTAATGAGCAGTTCTTC.

The chain has TRBV7-9 and TRBJ1-1; 7 nucleotides agree with TRBD1. Trimming took 2 bases from V and 1 from J; bases not matched to a gene: 4. CDR3 size: 15 residues. CDR1 and CDR2 (germline): SEHNR, FQNEAQ (reference sequence). The CDR3: CASSLTGAGNTEAFF. The CDR3 region has the DNA TGTGCCAGCAGCTTAACAGGGGCTGGGAACACTGAAGCTTTCTTT.

This chain uses TRBV30 with TRBJ1-1, with 7 bases fitting TRBD1. CDR1 and CDR2 (germline): GTSNPN, SVGIG (reference sequence). This CDR3 is built from 13 residues. V lost 4 bases to trimming and J lost 3 bases; unmatched junction nucleotides: 5. The DNA of the CDR3 is TGTGCCTGGAACAGGGGTTGGGACACTGAAGCTTTCTTT. It yields the protein CAWNRGWDTEAFF.

The gene calls are TRBV5-1 and TRBJ2-4; 9 nucleotides line up with TRBD1. CDR3 length: 16 residues. V lost 0 bases and J lost 2; bases outside the gene matches: 3. The germline gives CDR1 SGHRS, CDR2 YFSETQ. The CDR3 is CASSLGTGETKNIQYF. CDR3 DNA sequence: TGCGCCAGCAGCTTGGGGACAGGGGAAACCAAAAACATTCAGTACTTC. The variable domain in full, with the rest retrieved from reference TRBV5-1 and TRBJ2-4, is KAGVTQTPRYLIKTRGQQVTLSCSPISGHRSVSWYQQTPGQGLQFLFEYFSETQRNKGNFPGRFSGRQFSNSRSEMNVSTLELGDSALYLCASSLGTGETKNIQYFGAGTRLSVL.

The rearrangement links TRBV12-3 or TRBV12-4 to TRBJ2-1; TRBD2 is a possible D gene (6 bases). The CDR3 runs 11 residues. Trimming removed 5 bases from V and 12 bases from J, with 11 bases in between. The CDR3 DNA reads TGTGCCAGCAGTACCGGGAGCGGGCAGTTCTTC. Protein: CASSTGSGQFF.

The chain carries TRBV19 and TRBJ1-2; 9 positions agree with TRBD1. CDR3 length: 16 residues. The germline V gene encodes CDR1 LNHDA and CDR2 SQIVND (reference sequence). J was trimmed by 1 base and V by 4 bases; bases with no gene match: 7. CDR3 bases: TGTGCCAGTAGTACCGGGACAGGGAGACTTAACTATGGCTACACCTTC. It encodes CASSTGTGRLNYGYTF.

The chain couples TRBV6-4 to TRBJ1-6; 9 bases map to TRBD1. Germline V gives CDR1 MRHNA, CDR2 SNTAGT. The CDR3 loop spans 15 amino acids. Losses at the gene ends were 5 bases for V and 5 bases for J; bases not matched to a gene: 4. CDR3 sequence (DNA): TGTGCCAGCAGTAAAACAGGGGGCGATAATTCACCCCTCCACTTT. The encoded protein is CASSKTGGDNSPLHF.

CDR3 nucleotide sequence: TGTGCCAGCAGCTTAGGGACAGCATCAAGCTATGGCTACACCTTC. Its protein is CASSLGTASSYGYTF. The V and J genes are TRBV5-4 and TRBJ1-2, with 7 bases fitting TRBD1. In germline, CDR1 is SGHNT, CDR2 YYREEE (reference sequence). Trimming cost V 2 bases and J 4 bases; bases outside gene matches: 8. This CDR3 spans 15 amino acids.

V usage is TRBV6-5 and J usage is TRBJ2-7; 12 nucleotides align to TRBD1. This CDR3 has 16 residues. Per the germline V gene, CDR1 is MNHEY and CDR2 is SVGAGI. Unmatched junction bases numbered 6, after V lost 0 bases and J lost 6 bases. The CDR3 nucleotides are TGTGCCAGCAGTTACTCGTCGGGACAGGGGGCGGTCGAGCAGTACTTC. Translating gives CASSYSSGQGAVEQYF.

The chain carries TRBV25-1 and TRBJ1-4; TRBD1 matches at 9 bases. There are 14 residues in the CDR3. The V and J ends lost 6 bases and 5 bases, in that order; junction bases with no gene match: 4. From germline, CDR1 is MGHDK and CDR2 SYGVNS. Here the CDR3 reads CASRWGQGNEKLFF. Here the CDR3 DNA reads TGTGCCAGCAGATGGGGACAGGGAAATGAAAAACTGTTTTTT.

This clone was seen only a few times. The chain recombines TRBV4-2 with TRBJ2-7; TRBD1 matches 10 bases. This CDR3 region has 15 residues. Germline CDR1 reads LGHNA; CDR2 reads YNFKEQ. The junction had 4 bases not matched to a gene; V was cut back by 2 bases and J by 3 bases. The CDR3, as DNA: TGTGCCAGCAGCCAACAGGGACAGGGGAACTACGAGCAGTACTTC. This encodes CASSQQGQGNYEQYF.

The V call is TRBV9, the J call TRBJ2-2, with 8 bases that match TRBD2. Germline V gene data show CDR1 as SGDLS and CDR2 as YYNGEE. CDR3 length: 16 residues. The J segment lost 5 bases and the V segment lost 0 bases, leaving 6 bases of the junction unmatched. The CDR3 coding sequence is TGTGCCAGCAGCGTAGACCCGGGGGGGCGGACCGGGGAGCTGTTTTTT. This sequence encodes CASSVDPGGRTGELFF.

As DNA, the CDR3 is TGTGCCAGCAGTGGTTTGACAGGATTATTTAGCAATCAGCCCCAGCATTTT. Its protein product is CASSGLTGLFSNQPQHF. The chain has TRBV2 and TRBJ1-5, with a tentative D call TRBD1 (6 bases). The length of the CDR3 is 17 residues. The germline V and J ends were trimmed by 4 bases and 0 bases, with 16 bases remaining between them. Germline lookup yields CDR1 SNHLY and CDR2 FYNNEI.